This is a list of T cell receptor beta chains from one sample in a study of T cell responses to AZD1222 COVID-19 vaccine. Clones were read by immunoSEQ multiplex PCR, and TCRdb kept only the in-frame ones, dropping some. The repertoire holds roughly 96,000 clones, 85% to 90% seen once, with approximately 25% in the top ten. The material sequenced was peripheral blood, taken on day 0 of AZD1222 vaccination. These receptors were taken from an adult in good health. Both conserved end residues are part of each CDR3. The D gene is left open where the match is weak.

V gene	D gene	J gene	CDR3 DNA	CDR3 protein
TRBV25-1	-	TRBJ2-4	TGTGCCAGCGTGCCGGGTGGTGGCAAAAACATTCAGTACTTC	CASVPGGGKNIQYF
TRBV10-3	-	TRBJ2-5	TGTGCCATCAGCGTAGTGAGAGAGACCCAGTACTTC	CAISVVRETQYF
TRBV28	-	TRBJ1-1	TGTGCCAGCAAGCGGGACGTCACGCGCGCTTTCTTT	CASKRDVTRAFF
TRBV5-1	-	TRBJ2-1	TGCGCCAGCAGCCCTCAGCAGATAATCAATGAGCAGTTCTTC	CASSPQQIINEQFF
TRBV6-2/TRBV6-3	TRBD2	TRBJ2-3	TGTGCCAGCAGTGGGGGAGGGCCCCCCACAGATACGCAGTATTTT	CASSGGGPPTDTQYF
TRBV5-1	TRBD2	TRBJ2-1	TGCGCCAGCCGACTTGGGACTAGCGGGACTTCCTACAATGAGCAGTTCTTC	CASRLGTSGTSYNEQFF
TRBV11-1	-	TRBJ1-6	TGTGCCAGCAGCCACAACAGGGCTAATTCACCCCTCCACTTT	CASSHNRANSPLHF
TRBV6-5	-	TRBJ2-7	TGTGCCAGCAGCCCCCACGGCTCCTACGAGCAGTACTTC	CASSPHGSYEQYF
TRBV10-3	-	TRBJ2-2	TGTGCCATCAGTGAGTCGGTGTACACCGGGGAGCTGTTTTTT	CAISESVYTGELFF
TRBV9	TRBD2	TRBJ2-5	TGTGCCAGCAGCCTAGGAGCAGCGGGAGGCAGGTCACAAGAGACCCAGTACTTC	CASSLGAAGGRSQETQYF
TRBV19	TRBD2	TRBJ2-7	TGTGCCAGTAGTTCAGCCGGGACTAGCGGGTATAGCTCCTACGAGCAGTACTTC	CASSSAGTSGYSSYEQYF